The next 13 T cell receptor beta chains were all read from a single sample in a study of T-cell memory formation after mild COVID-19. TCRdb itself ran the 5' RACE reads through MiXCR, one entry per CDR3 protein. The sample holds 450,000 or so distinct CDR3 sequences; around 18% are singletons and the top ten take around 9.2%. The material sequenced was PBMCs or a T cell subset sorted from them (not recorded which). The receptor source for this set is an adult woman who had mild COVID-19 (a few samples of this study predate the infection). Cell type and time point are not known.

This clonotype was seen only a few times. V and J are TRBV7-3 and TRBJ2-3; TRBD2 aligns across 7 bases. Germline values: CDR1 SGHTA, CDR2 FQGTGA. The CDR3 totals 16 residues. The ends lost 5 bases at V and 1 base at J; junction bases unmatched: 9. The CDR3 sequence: CASSLLGAGGTDTQYF. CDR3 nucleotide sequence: TGTGCCAGCAGCCTCCTCGGGGCGGGAGGCACAGATACGCAGTATTTT.

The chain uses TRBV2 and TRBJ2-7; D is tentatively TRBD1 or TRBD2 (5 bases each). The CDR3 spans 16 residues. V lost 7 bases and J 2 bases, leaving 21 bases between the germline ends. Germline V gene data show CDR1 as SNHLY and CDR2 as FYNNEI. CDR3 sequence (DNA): TGTGCCAGCAAACAACCGGGACCTGACGGCGCCTACGAGCAGTACTTC. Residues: CASKQPGPDGAYEQYF.

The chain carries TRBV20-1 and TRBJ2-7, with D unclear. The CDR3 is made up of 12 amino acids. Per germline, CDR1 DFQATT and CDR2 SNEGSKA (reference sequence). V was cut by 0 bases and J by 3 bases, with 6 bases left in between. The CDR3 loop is CSARELNYEQYF. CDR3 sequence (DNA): TGCAGTGCTAGAGAACTCAACTACGAGCAGTACTTC.

The CDR3 DNA reads as TGTGCCAGCAGTTACGACCCCGGGGAGCTGTTTTTT. Its protein product is CASSYDPGELFF. J is TRBJ2-2 and V is TRBV6-6; D unclear. The CDR3 runs 12 residues. Germline CDR1 MNHNY, CDR2 SVGAGI (reference sequence). V lost 2 bases to trimming and J lost 6 bases, with 4 bases between them.

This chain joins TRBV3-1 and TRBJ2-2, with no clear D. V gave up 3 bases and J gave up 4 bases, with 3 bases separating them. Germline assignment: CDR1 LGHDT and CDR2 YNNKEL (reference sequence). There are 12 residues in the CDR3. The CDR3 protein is CASSQITGELFF. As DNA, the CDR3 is TGTGCCAGCAGCCAGATCACCGGGGAGCTGTTTTTT.

This CDR3 reads CASARDPNTEAFF. As DNA, the CDR3 is TGCGCCAGCGCGCGGGATCCGAACACTGAAGCTTTCTTT. The chain links TRBV5-1 to TRBJ1-1; D not certain. This CDR3 has 13 amino acids. Trimming removed 7 bases from V and 1 base from J, with 11 bases in between. Germline lookup yields CDR1 SGHRS and CDR2 YFSETQ.

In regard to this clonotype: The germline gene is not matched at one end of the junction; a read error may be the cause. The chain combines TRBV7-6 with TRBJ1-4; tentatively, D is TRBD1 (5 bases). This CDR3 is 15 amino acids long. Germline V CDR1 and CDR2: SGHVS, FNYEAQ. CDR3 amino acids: CASSLTVATSEKLFF. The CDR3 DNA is TGTGCCAGCAGCTTGACAGTAGCCACTAGTGAAAAACTGTTTTTT.

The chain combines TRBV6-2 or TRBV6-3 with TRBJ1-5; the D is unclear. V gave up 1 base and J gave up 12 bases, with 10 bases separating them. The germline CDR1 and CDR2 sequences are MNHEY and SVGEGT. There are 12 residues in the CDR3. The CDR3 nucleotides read TGTGCCAGCAGTTACTACGACGCCAACCAGCATTTT. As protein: CASSYYDANQHF.

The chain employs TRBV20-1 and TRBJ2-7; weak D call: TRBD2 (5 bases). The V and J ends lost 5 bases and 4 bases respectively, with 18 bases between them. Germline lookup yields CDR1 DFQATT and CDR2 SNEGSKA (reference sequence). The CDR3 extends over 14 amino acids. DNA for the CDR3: TGCAGTGCTGAGGATGGGGAGTTGAAGTACGAGCAGTACTTC. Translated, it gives CSAEDGELKYEQYF.

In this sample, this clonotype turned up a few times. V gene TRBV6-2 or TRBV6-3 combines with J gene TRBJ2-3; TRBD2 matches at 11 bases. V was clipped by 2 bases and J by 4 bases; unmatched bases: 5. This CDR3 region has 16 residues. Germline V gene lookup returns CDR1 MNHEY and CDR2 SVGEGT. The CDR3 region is CASSYPSGGTSDTQYF. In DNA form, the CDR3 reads TGTGCCAGCAGTTACCCTAGCGGGGGGACGTCAGATACGCAGTATTTT.

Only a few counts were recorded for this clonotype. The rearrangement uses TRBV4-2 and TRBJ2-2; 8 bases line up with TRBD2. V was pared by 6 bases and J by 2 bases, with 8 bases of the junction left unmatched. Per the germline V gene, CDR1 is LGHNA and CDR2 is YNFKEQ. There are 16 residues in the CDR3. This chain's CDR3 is CASSYSSGGNTGELFF. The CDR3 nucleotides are TGTGCCAGCAGTTATAGCAGCGGGGGCAACACCGGGGAGCTGTTTTTT.

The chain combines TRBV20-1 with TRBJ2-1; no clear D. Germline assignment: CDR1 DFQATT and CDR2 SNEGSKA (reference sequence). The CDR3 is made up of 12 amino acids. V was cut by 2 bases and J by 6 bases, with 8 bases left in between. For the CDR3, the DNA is TGCAGTGCTAGATCACAACCCAATGAGCAGTTCTTC. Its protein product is CSARSQPNEQFF.

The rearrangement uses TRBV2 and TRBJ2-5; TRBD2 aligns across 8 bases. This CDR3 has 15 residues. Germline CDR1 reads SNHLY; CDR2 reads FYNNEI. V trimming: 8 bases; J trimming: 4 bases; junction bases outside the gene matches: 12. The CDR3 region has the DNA TGTGCCAGCGGGTCGAATAACGGGAGGGTAGAGACCCAGTACTTC. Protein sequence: CASGSNNGRVETQYF.